These 16 T cell receptor beta chains were all obtained from the same sample, sequenced in a study of T-cell reconstitution after alpha-beta-depleted transplantation in children listed by TCRdb under 2016. Libraries were constructed by PCR. These reads were obtained on an Illumina HiSeq 2500. TCR libraries were prepared with molecular barcoding, using unique molecular identifiers to normalize TCRbeta repertoire quantification. The raw public reads went through TCRdb reprocessing: fastp at Q25, MiXCR clone calling, in-frame beta chains kept. Duplicate CDR3 protein sequences are folded into a single record with the most common DNA and genes. The sample table shows about 980,000 distinct CDR3 sequences, and roughly 31% are seen once. 25% to 35% of the sample belongs to the ten largest clones. What this sample's treatment or condition label stands for: allogeneic hematopoietic cell transplantation with graft depleted of TCRalphabeta T cells and CD19 B cells.

This sample comprised PBMCs, mostly from graft donor cells, obtained 360 days after TCRalphabeta/CD19-depleted stem cell transplant. These receptor sequences come from a boy under two years old who had a stem cell transplant for SCID, so the T cells may come from the graft donor.

In the case of this clonotype: A much bigger clone sits one base away, suggesting this may be a read error. The chain uses TRBV4-3 and TRBJ2-3, with D tentatively TRBD1 (6 bases). This CDR3 region has 15 residues. Germline assignment: CDR1 LGHNA and CDR2 YSLEER. Here the CDR3 DNA reads TGCGCCAGCAGCCAAGACTGGGGGCGCACAGATACGGAGTATTTT. Amino acids: CASSQDWGRTDTEYF.

The chain joins TRBV5-1 to TRBJ1-1, with unresolved D. CDR3 length equals 12 residues. Germline assignment: CDR1 SGHRS and CDR2 YFSETQ. V was pared by 4 bases and J by 5 bases, with 9 bases between. CDR3 sequence: CASSTGETEAFF. The DNA of the CDR3 is TGCGCCAGCAGCACCGGGGAGACTGAAGCTTTCTTT.

This clonotype was observed once. The chain links TRBV7-8 to TRBJ2-7; either TRBD1 or TRBD2 may supply D (5 bases each). The CDR3 contains 13 residues. The ends were cut back, 1 base at V and 6 bases at J, with 10 bases in the middle. The V gene's germline CDR1 is SGHVS and CDR2 FQNEAQ. The CDR3 DNA sequence: TGTGCCAGCAGCTTAGTTGGGGGAACCGAGCAGTACTTC. Translated: CASSLVGGTEQYF.

This clonotype was detected many times. The chain links TRBV11-2 to TRBJ2-2; TRBD1 agrees at 7 bases. The CDR3 is 15 residues long. The V gene's germline CDR1 is SGHAT and CDR2 FQNNGV. Unmatched junction bases numbered 4, after V lost 5 bases and J lost 1 base. CDR3 residues: CASSIGQVNTGELFF. CDR3 in DNA: TGTGCCAGCAGCATCGGACAGGTGAACACCGGGGAGCTGTTTTTT.

This rearrangement joins TRBV11-2 to TRBJ2-1, with TRBD2 matching 14 bases. Germline V gene data show CDR1 as SGHAT and CDR2 as FQNNGV. CDR3 length equals 19 residues. Trimming at V came to 5 bases and at J to 0 bases, leaving 9 bases not matched to a gene. The DNA of the CDR3 is TGTGCCAGCAGCCCACGGGGGACTAGCGGGGGTAGCTCCTACAATGAGCAGTTCTTC. Translated, it gives CASSPRGTSGGSSYNEQFF.

CDR3 sequence reads: CASSRTSGQDTQYF. CDR3 DNA: TGTGCCAGCAGTCGGACTAGCGGACAAGATACGCAGTATTTT. V gene TRBV6-1 combines with J gene TRBJ2-3, with 10 positions matching TRBD2. Germline V gives CDR1 MNHNS, CDR2 SASEGT. The CDR3 contains 14 residues. V trimming: 5 bases; J trimming: 5 bases; junction bases outside the gene matches: 4.

This clonotype was seen only a few times. CDR3 in amino acids: CSASWGGSEQFF. In DNA form, the CDR3 reads TGCAGTGCTAGTTGGGGGGGTAGTGAGCAGTTCTTC. This chain links TRBV20-1 with TRBJ2-1; TRBD2 matches at 7 bases. Trimming removed 3 bases from V and 9 bases from J; junction bases left unmatched: 5. This CDR3 region has 12 residues. Germline V gene data show CDR1 as DFQATT and CDR2 as SNEGSKA (reference sequence).

The chain combines TRBV5-1 with TRBJ1-1; D might be TRBD1 (6 bases). Germline CDR1 reads SGHRS; CDR2 reads YFSETQ. V lost 5 bases, J lost 4 bases, and 24 bases lay in between. The CDR3 covers 17 residues. Here the CDR3 DNA reads TGCGCCAGCAGGGAAACAGGGACCCTCGGGGGCGGCACTGAAGCTTTCTTT. It translates to CASRETGTLGGGTEAFF.

The V gene is TRBV2, the J gene TRBJ2-7; 7 nucleotides line up with TRBD1. Germline CDR1 reads SNHLY; CDR2 reads FYNNEI. V trimming: 8 bases; J trimming: 7 bases; junction bases outside the gene matches: 11. The CDR3 is 13 residues long. The CDR3 sequence is CASCGQAPSEQYF. The CDR3 region has the DNA TGTGCCAGCTGTGGACAGGCCCCCTCTGAGCAGTACTTC.

This clonotype is a singleton in its sample. The V call is TRBV9, the J call TRBJ2-7, with a weak D call TRBD1 (6 bases). V lost 3 bases, J lost 3 bases, and 16 bases lay in between. Looked up from germline, CDR1 is SGDLS and CDR2 is YYNGEE. This CDR3 has 15 amino acids. The CDR3 nucleotides read TGTGCCAGCAGCGGAGAACAGGGATGGAACTACGAGCAGTACTTC. Residues: CASSGEQGWNYEQYF.

This clonotype appeared a few times. This rearrangement joins TRBV9 to TRBJ2-1; 7 bases are shared with TRBD2. CDR1 and CDR2 from the germline V gene are SGDLS and YYNGEE. This CDR3 has 16 residues. Unmatched junction bases numbered 12, after V lost 4 bases and J lost 5 bases. This CDR3 reads CASSPPDGLGDNEQFF. The CDR3 nucleotides are TGTGCCAGCAGCCCTCCTGACGGACTAGGGGACAATGAGCAGTTCTTC.

The V and J genes are TRBV4-1 and TRBJ2-7, with D possibly TRBD2 on 6 matching bases. With 1 base removed from V and 10 bases from J, the gap between germline ends came to 8 bases. There are 11 residues in the CDR3. Germline CDR1 reads MGHRA; CDR2 reads YSYEKL. CDR3: CASSQAGVQYF. In DNA form, the CDR3 reads TGCGCCAGCAGCCAAGCGGGGGTCCAGTACTTC.

The chain joins TRBV2 to TRBJ2-5, with D perhaps being TRBD1 or TRBD2 (5 bases each). There are 16 residues in the CDR3. CDR1 is SNHLY and CDR2 is FYNNEI in the germline V gene. Trimming took off 0 bases at V and 3 bases at J, with 14 bases between the two ends. CDR3 amino acids: CASSEAGTSIKETQYF. For the CDR3, the DNA is TGTGCCAGCAGTGAAGCCGGGACCTCAATTAAAGAGACCCAGTACTTC.

This sequence joins TRBV11-2 and TRBJ2-5; D may be TRBD1 (7 bases). This CDR3 has 16 amino acids. Germline CDR1 is SGHAT and CDR2 is FQNNGV. The V end was cut by 1 base, the J end by 5 bases, with 17 bases between. CDR3 in DNA: TGTGCCAGCAGCTTAGTAGGAGGGGGCGGCGGGGAGACCCAGTACTTC. This sequence encodes CASSLVGGGGGETQYF. The whole variable domain, filled in from reference TRBV11-2 and TRBJ2-5, reads EAGVAQSPRYKIIEKRQSVAFWCNPISGHATLYWYQQILGQGPKLLIQFQNNGVVDDSQLPKDRFSAERLKGVDSTLKIQPAKLEDSAVYLCASSLVGGGGGETQYFGPGTRLLVL.

Here the CDR3 reads CASSLEGLAVLSDTQYF. DNA of the CDR3: TGCGCCAGCAGCTTGGAAGGCCTCGCTGTGTTGTCAGATACGCAGTATTTT. The chain combines TRBV5-1 with TRBJ2-3; no clear D. The CDR3 runs 17 residues. Germline V lookup: CDR1 SGHRS, CDR2 YFSETQ. V lost 0 bases, J lost 4 bases, and 18 bases lay in between.

V usage is TRBV4-2 and J usage is TRBJ2-2; D possibly corresponds to TRBD1 (6 bases). The CDR3 is 12 residues long. Trimming took off 4 bases at V and 11 bases at J, with 11 bases between the two ends. Per the germline V gene, CDR1 is LGHNA and CDR2 is YNFKEQ. The CDR3 region has the DNA TGTGCCAGCAGCCCACAGGGTTTTGAGCTGTTTTTT. Translating gives CASSPQGFELFF.